Listed here are 8 T cell receptor beta chains from one sample, sequenced in a study of tumor and adjacent non-tumor tissue in lung cancer. No cell sorting was done before RNA was extracted from the tissue. The library came from three nested PCR rounds adapted from ARM-PCR protocols. TCRdb recomputed calls from the multiplex PCR reads with MiXCR, one row per CDR3 protein. Of roughly 140,000 distinct CDR3 sequences in the sample, around 65% were seen once. Specimen: lung tumor tissue. Every receptor here comes from a man between 60 and 75 years old with small cell lung cancer.

Of note for this clonotype: Because it lacks the conserved phenylalanine or tryptophan at the end, this CDR3 is likely a read error. The rearrangement links TRBV6-2 or TRBV6-3 to TRBJ2-1; 11 bases fit TRBD2. J was trimmed by 5 bases and V by 0 bases; bases with no gene match: 6. In germline, CDR1 is MNHEY, CDR2 SVGEGT. CDR3 length: 17 amino acids. The CDR3 coding sequence is TGTGCCAGCAGTTACTCCTATTCACTAGCGGGAGACAATGAGCAGTTCTCC. This sequence encodes CASSYSYSLAGDNEQFS.

Comment on this clonotype: Germline is not matched at one junction end, which may reflect a read error. The chain recombines TRBV12-3 or TRBV12-4 with TRBJ2-5; weak D call: TRBD2 (6 bases). The CDR3 extends over 14 amino acids. The CDR3 spells CARRVTAPRKTEYF. CDR3 coding DNA: TGTGCCCGGAGGGTCACCGCGCCGAGGAAGACCGAGTACTTC.

In the case of this clonotype: A read error may account for a junction end that differs from germline. V gene TRBV6-5 combines with J gene TRBJ1-3; D ambiguous. The CDR3 is 16 amino acids. Germline V gene sequence: CDR1 MNHEY, CDR2 SVGAGI. Here the CDR3 reads CDSSNPRRSSGNTTYF. CDR3 DNA sequence: TGTGACAGCAGTAACCCGAGGAGGAGCTCTGGAAACACCACATATTTT.

To note about this clonotype: An end of the junction differs from the germline gene, which may be a read error. The chain links TRBV6-1 to TRBJ2-2; TRBD2 might be the D (5 bases). CDR1 and CDR2 (germline): MNHNS, SASEGT. This CDR3 contains 16 residues. CDR3 bases: TGTGCCAGCAATGAAGACTATGGCATGCCGGCCGGGGAGCTGTTTTTT. Amino acids: CASNEDYGMPAGELFF.

This chain links TRBV6-2 or TRBV6-3 with TRBJ1-1; D is uncertain. The CDR3 totals 14 residues. Per germline, CDR1 MNHEY and CDR2 SVGEGT. V gave up 2 bases and J gave up 6 bases, with 13 bases separating them. As DNA, the CDR3 is TGTGCCAGCAGTTACCCGTGGACTTTCGCTGAAGCTTTCTTT. Amino acids: CASSYPWTFAEAFF.

As regards this clonotype: This could be a read error, since a much larger clone is one nucleotide away. V usage is TRBV7-8 and J usage is TRBJ2-1; 11 bases fit TRBD2. CDR3 length: 15 residues. V shed 4 bases and J 4 bases; nucleotides not matched to a gene: 3. Per germline, CDR1 SGHVS and CDR2 FQNEAQ. The CDR3 spells CASSSTSGEYNEQFF. Here the CDR3 DNA reads TGTGCCAGCAGCTCGACTAGCGGGGAGTACAATGAGCAGTTCTTC. The full variable domain, with the rest looked up from reference TRBV7-8 and TRBJ2-1, is GAGVSQSPRYKVAKRGQDVALRCDPISGHVSLFWYQQALGQGPEFLTYFQNEAQLDKSGLPSDRFFAERPEGSVSTLKIQRTQQEDSAVYLCASSSTSGEYNEQFFGPGTRLTVL.

Worth noting for this clonotype: With a much larger clone just one base away, this may be a read error. The chain recombines TRBV6-1 with TRBJ2-7, with 9 bases matching TRBD1. Germline V CDR1 and CDR2: MNHNS, SASEGT. The CDR3 runs to 14 residues. The CDR3 loop is CASSHGQGTYEHYF. In nucleotides, the CDR3 is TGTGCCAGCAGCCACGGACAGGGGACCTACGAGCATTACTTC.

This clonotype was counted between two and nine times. The J gene is TRBJ2-2, the V gene TRBV20-1, with no clear D. The CDR3 contains 12 residues. Germline V gene sequence: CDR1 DFQATT, CDR2 SNEGSKA (reference sequence). V lost 3 bases to trimming and J lost 1 base, with 3 bases between them. CDR3 protein: CSASGNTGELFF. The CDR3 nucleotides read TGCAGTGCTAGTGGGAACACCGGGGAGCTGTTTTTT.